The T cell receptor (beta chain) described here comes from a study of T cells in Graves' hyperthyroidism and ophthalmopathy. Notes on the study in general: Blood shared most expanded thyroid clonotypes above 0.001.

This CDR3 contains 15 residues. Germline lookup yields CDR1 ENHRY and CDR2 SYGVKD. Trimming at V came to 0 bases and at J to 4 bases, leaving 4 bases not matched to a gene. The TCR beta CDR3 regions underwent amplification using RNA transcripts as the source. The TCR CDR3 first-round RT-PCR relied on the HTBI primer set. TCRdb processed the multiplex PCR reads anew with MiXCR; each CDR3 protein has one entry. This sample has roughly 500,000 distinct CDR3 sequences, with 40% to 50% found just once. Of note for this clonotype: Its antigen is undetermined.

The TCR originated in an adult woman with Graves' disease, either hyperthyroidism or ophthalmopathy (not recorded which). Sequences were obtained from peripheral blood or thyroid tissue (not recorded which). The genes are TRBV10-3 and TRBJ1-1, with 8 bases identical to TRBD1. Here the CDR3 DNA reads TGTGCCATCAGTGAGTCCGTGACAGGGGTCACTGAAGCTTTCTTT. Amino acid sequence: CAISESVTGVTEAFF.